This T cell receptor (beta chain) is drawn from a study of PD-1 blockade in mismatch repair-deficient tumors. For the study at large: Enrolled about 2013-2016, patients had progressing, pretreated mismatch repair-deficient cancers of approximately 13 types.

The CDR3 is 14 amino acids. Germline CDR1 reads MGHDK; CDR2 reads SYGVNS. The V and J ends lost 1 base and 5 bases respectively, with 11 bases between them. All patients were mismatch repair deficient, assessed by either PCR or immunohistochemistry. This table comes from immunoSEQ multiplex PCR, and its TCRdb copy is limited to in-frame clones, with some not included. The sample yields just under 65,000 clones, 70% to 90% seen once. This TCR derives from an adult with mismatch repair-deficient cancer. Sequences were derived from peripheral blood, sampled 52 weeks after starting pembrolizumab. The J gene is TRBJ2-5, the V gene TRBV25-1; D is ambiguous. CDR3 loop: CASSESAGWETQYF. CDR3 bases: TGTGCCAGCAGTGAATCCGCCGGGTGGGAGACCCAGTACTTC.